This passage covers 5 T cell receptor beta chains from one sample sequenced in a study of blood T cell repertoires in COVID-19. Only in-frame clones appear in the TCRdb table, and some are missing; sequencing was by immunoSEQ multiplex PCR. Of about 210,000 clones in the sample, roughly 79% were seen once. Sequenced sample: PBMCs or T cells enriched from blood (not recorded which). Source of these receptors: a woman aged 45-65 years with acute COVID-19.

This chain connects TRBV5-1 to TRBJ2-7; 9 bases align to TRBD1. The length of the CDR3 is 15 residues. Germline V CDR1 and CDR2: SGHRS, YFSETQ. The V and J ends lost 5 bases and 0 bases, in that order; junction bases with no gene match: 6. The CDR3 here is CASSLGQGHSYEQYF. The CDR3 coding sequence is TGCGCCAGCAGTCTGGGACAGGGCCACTCCTACGAGCAGTACTTC.

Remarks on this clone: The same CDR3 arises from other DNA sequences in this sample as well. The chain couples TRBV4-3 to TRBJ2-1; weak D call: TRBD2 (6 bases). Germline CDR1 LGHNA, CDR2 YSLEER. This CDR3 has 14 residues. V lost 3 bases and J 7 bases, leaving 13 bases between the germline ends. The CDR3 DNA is TGCGCCAGCAGCCAGGGCGCGGGGAGAAATGAGCAGTTCTTC. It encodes CASSQGAGRNEQFF.

Written as DNA, the CDR3 is TGTGCCAGCTCACCACTCCCGACAGGGTTGAACACTGAAGCTTTCTTT. This sequence encodes CASSPLPTGLNTEAFF. The chain carries TRBV18 and TRBJ1-1; 7 positions agree with TRBD1. V lost 1 base to trimming and J lost 0 bases; unmatched junction nucleotides: 5. CDR1 is KGHSH and CDR2 is LQKENI in the germline V gene. CDR3 length equals 16 residues.

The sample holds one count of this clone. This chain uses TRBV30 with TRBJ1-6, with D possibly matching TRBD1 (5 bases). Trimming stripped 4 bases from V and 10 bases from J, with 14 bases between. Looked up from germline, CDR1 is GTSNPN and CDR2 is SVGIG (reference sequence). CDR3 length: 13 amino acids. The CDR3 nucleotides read TGTGCCTGGAAAGCGGAGGGGCTGTCACCCCTCCACTTT. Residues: CAWKAEGLSPLHF.

CDR3 region: CASSFGGRGQPQHF. The CDR3 nucleotides read TGTGCCAGCAGTTTTGGAGGCAGGGGACAGCCCCAGCATTTT. This rearrangement joins TRBV27 to TRBJ1-5; a weak D match, TRBD1 (6 bases). The CDR3 is made up of 14 amino acids. The germline V and J ends were trimmed by 3 bases and 7 bases, with 13 bases remaining between them. Germline V lookup: CDR1 MNHEY, CDR2 SMNVEV (reference sequence).